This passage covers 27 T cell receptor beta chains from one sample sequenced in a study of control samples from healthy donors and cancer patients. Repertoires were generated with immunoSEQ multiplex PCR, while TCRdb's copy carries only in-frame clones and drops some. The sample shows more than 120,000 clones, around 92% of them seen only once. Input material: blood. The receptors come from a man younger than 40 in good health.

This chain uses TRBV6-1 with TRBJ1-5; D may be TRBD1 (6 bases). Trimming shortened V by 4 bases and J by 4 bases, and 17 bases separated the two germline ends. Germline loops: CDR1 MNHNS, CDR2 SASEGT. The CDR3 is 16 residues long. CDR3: CASSGAVGGVNQPQHF. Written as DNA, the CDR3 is TGTGCCAGCAGTGGCGCAGTAGGGGGGGTAAATCAGCCCCAGCATTTT.

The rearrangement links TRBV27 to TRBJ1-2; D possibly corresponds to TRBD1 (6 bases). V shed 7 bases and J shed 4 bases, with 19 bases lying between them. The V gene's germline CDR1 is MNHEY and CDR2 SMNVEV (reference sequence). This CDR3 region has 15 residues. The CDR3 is CASTTRGQQFYGYTF. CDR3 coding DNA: TGTGCCAGCACCACACGCGGACAGCAATTCTATGGCTACACCTTC.

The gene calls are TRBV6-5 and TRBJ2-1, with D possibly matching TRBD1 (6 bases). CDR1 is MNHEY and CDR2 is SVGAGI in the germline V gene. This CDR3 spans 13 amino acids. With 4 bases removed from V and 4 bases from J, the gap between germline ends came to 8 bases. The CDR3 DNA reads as TGTGCCAGCAGTTCCACAGGGTACAATGAGCAGTTCTTC. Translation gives CASSSTGYNEQFF.

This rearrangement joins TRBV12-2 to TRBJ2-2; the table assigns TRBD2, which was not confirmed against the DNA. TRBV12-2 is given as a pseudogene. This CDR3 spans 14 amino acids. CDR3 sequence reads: CASRLVQRSGELFF. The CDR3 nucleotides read TGTGCAAGTCGCTTAGTTCAGCGATCCGGGGAGCTGTTTTTT.

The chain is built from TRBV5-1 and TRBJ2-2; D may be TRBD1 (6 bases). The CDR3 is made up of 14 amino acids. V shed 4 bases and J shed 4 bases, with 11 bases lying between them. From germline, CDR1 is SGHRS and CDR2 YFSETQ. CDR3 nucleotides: TGCGCCAGCAGCACACAGGGACGCACCGGGGAGCTGTTTTTT. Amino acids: CASSTQGRTGELFF.

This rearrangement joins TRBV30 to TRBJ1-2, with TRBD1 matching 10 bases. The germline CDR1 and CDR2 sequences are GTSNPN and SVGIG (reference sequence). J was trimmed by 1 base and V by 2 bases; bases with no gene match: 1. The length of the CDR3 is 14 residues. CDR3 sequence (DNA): TGTGCCTGGAGTCGGGACAGGGGTAACTATGGCTACACCTTC. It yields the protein CAWSRDRGNYGYTF.

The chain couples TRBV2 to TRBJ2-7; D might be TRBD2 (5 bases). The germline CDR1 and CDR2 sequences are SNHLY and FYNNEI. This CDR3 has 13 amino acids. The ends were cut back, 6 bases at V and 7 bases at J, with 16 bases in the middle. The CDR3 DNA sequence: TGTGCCAGCAGCCGCCATAGCGAGGTAGAGCAGTACTTC. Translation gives CASSRHSEVEQYF.

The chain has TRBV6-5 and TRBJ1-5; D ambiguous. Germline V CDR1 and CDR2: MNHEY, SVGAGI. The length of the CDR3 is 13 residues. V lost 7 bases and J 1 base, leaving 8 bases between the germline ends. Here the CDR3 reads CASTVKSNQPQHF. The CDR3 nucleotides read TGTGCCAGCACAGTTAAGAGCAATCAGCCCCAGCATTTT.

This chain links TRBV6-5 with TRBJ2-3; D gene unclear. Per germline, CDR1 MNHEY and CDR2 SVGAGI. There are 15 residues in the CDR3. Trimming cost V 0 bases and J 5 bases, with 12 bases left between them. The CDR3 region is CASSYSTAMVDTQYF. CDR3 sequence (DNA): TGTGCCAGCAGTTACTCGACTGCGATGGTAGATACGCAGTATTTT.

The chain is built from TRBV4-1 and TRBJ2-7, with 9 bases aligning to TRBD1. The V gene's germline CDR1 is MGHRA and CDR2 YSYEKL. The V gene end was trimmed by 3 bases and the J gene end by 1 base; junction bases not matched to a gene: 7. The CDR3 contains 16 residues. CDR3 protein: CASSQPGTGTSYEQYF. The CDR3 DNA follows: TGCGCCAGCAGCCAGCCCGGGACAGGGACATCCTACGAGCAGTACTTC.

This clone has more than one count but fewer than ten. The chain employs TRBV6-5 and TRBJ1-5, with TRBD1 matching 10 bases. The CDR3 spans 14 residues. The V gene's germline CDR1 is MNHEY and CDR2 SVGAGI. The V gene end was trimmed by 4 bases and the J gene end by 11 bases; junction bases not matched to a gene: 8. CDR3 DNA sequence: TGTGCCAGCAGTTCCGACAGGGGGCTGGGGTCCCAGCATTTT. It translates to CASSSDRGLGSQHF.

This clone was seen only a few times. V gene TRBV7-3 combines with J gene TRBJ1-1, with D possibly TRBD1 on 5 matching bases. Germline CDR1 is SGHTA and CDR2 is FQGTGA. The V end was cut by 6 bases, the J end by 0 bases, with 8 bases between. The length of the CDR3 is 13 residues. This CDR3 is CASSETVNTEAFF. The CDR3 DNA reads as TGTGCCAGCAGTGAGACAGTGAACACTGAAGCTTTCTTT.

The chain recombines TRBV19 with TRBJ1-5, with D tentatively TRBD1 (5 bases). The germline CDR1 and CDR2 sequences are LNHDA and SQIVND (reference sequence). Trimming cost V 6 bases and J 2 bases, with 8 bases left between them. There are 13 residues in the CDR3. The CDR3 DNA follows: TGTGCCAGTAGATGGGGGGGCAATCAGCCCCAGCATTTT. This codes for CASRWGGNQPQHF. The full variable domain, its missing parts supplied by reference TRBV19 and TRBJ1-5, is DGGITQSPKYLFRKEGQNVTLSCEQNLNHDAMYWYRQDPGQGLRLIYYSQIVNDFQKGDIAEGYSVSREKKESFPLTVTSAQKNPTAFYLCASRWGGNQPQHFGDGTRLSIL.

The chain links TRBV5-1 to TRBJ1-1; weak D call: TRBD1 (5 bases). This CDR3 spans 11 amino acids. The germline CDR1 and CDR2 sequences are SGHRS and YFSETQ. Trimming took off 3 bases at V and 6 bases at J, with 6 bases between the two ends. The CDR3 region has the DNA TGCGCCAGCAGCTCGGGGGCTGAAGCTTTCTTT. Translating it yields CASSSGAEAFF.

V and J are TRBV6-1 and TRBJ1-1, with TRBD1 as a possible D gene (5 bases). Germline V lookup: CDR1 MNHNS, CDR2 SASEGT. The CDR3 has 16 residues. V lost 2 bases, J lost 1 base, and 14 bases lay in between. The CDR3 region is CASSEQGGFKNTEAFF. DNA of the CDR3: TGTGCCAGCAGTGAACAGGGCGGTTTTAAGAACACTGAAGCTTTCTTT.

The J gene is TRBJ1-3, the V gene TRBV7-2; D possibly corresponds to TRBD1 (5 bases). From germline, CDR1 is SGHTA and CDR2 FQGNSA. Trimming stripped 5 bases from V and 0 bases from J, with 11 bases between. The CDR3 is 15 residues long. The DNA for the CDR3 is TGTGCCAGCAGCCAAGAAGACAGCTCTGGAAACACCATATATTTT. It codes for CASSQEDSSGNTIYF.

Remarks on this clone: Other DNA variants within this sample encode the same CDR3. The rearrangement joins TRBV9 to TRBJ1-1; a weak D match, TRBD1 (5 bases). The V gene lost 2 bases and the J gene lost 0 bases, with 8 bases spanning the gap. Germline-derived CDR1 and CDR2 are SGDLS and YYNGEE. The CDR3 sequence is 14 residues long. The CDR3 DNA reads TGTGCCAGCAGCGTGGGACTGTTGAACACTGAAGCTTTCTTT. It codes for CASSVGLLNTEAFF.

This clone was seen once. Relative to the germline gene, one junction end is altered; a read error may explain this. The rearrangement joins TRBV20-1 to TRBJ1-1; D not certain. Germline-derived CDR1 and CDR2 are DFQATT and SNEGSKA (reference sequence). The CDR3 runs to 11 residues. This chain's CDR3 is CGARLNTEAFF. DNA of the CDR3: TGCGGTGCTAGGTTGAACACTGAAGCTTTCTTT.

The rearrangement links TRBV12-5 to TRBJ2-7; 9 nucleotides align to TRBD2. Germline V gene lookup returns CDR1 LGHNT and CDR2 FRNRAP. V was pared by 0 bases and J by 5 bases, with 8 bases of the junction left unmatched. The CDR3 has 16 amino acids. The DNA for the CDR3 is TGTGCTAGTGGTTTGGTAACTAGCGGGTGGTGGGACGAGCAGTACTTC. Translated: CASGLVTSGWWDEQYF. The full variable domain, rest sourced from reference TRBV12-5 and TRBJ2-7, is DARVTQTPRHKVTEMGQEVTMRCQPILGHNTVFWYRQTMMQGLELLAYFRNRAPLDDSGMPKDRFSAEMPDATLATLKIQPSEPRDSAVYFCASGLVTSGWWDEQYFGPGTRLTVT.

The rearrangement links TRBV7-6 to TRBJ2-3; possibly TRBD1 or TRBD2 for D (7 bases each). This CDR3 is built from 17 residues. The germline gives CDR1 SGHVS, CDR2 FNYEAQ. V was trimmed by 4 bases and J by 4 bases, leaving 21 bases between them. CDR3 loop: CASSSQGGQAGADTQYF. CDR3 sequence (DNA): TGTGCCAGCAGCTCACAAGGAGGACAGGCGGGGGCAGATACGCAGTATTTT.

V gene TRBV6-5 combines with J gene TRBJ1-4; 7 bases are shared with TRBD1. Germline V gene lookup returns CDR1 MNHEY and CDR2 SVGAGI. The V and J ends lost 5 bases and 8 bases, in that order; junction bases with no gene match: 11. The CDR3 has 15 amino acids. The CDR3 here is CASSSQTGLGEKLFF. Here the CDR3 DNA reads TGTGCCAGCAGTAGCCAGACAGGGTTAGGCGAAAAACTGTTTTTT.

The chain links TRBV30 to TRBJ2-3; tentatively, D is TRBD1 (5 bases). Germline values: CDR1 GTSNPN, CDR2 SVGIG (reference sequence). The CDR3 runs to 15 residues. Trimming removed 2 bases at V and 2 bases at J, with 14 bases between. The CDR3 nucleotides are TGTGCCTGGAGTTTAACAGGCGAATACACAGATACGCAGTATTTT. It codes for CAWSLTGEYTDTQYF.

CDR3 coding DNA: TGTGCCAGCAGTTTCTTCGGACAGGGCTACGACGAGCAGTACTTC. Translation: CASSFFGQGYDEQYF. V and J are TRBV6-5 and TRBJ2-7, with 8 bases that match TRBD1. The CDR3 runs to 15 residues. Germline CDR1 is MNHEY and CDR2 is SVGAGI. Losses at the gene ends were 4 bases for V and 5 bases for J; bases not matched to a gene: 10.

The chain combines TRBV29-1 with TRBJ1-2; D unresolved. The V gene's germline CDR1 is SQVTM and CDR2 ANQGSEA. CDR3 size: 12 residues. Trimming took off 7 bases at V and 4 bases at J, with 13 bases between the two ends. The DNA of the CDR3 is TGCAGCGCCGGACGGCCACTCTATGGCTACACCTTC. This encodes CSAGRPLYGYTF.

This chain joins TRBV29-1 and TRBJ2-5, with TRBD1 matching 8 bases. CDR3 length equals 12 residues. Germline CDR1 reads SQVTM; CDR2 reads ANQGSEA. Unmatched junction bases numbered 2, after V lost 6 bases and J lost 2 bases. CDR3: CSVDRGQETQYF. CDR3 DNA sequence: TGCAGCGTCGACAGGGGACAAGAGACCCAGTACTTC.

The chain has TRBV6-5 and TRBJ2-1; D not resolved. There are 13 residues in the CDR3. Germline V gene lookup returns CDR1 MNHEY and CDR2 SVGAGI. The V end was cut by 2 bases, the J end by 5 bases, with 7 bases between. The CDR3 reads CASSYGQHNEQFF. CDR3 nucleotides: TGTGCCAGCAGTTACGGGCAGCACAATGAGCAGTTCTTC.

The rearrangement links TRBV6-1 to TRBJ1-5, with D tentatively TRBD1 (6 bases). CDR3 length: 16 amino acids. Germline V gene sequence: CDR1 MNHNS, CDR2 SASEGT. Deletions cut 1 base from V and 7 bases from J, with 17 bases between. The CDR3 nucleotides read TGTGCCAGCAGTGAAGGGGGGCCCGGGGGCAGACAGCCCCAGCATTTT. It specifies CASSEGGPGGRQPQHF.